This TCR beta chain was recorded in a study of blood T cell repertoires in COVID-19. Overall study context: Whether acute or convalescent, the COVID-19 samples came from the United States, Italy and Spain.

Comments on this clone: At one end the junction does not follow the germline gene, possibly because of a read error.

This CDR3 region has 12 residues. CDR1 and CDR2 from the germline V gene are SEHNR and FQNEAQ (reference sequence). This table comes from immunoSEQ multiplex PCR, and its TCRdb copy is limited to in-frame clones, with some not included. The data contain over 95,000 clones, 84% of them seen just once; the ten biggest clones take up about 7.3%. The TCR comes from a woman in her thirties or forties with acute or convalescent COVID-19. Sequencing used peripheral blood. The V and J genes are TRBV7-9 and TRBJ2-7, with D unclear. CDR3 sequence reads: CAGSLGTGGQYF. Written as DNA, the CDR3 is TGTGCCGGCAGCTTAGGAACCGGCGGGCAGTACTTC.